This T cell receptor (beta chain) was sequenced for a study of cytomegalovirus exposure and HLA in healthy donors. Whole-study results and caveats: Researchers reported in a later analysis that a missense DCLRE1C variant was tied to TCR beta V- and J-gene trimming.

At collection, donors were nominally healthy, but unrecorded immune exposures were probable. This clone occurred a few times. Its antigen is undetermined. PCR was performed using 60 Vbeta and 13 Jbeta primers. As processed by the authors: Roughly 10 million shared chains were among around 78 million unique TCR beta chains counted in a later analysis. Profiled with immunoSEQ multiplex PCR; TCRdb holds only in-frame clones, not every one. Clone size and V and J calls were adopted from that table, with D and trimming inferred from the DNA. Of around 170,000 clones in the sample, over 75% were seen once. Trimming left V 1 base short and J 6 bases short, with 10 bases between. CDR1 is MDHEN and CDR2 is SYDVKM in the germline V gene. The CDR3 length is 14 residues.

The chain joins TRBV28 to TRBJ2-1; D uncertain. The sequenced sample was PBMCs. This clonotype originated in a middle-aged man in good health and CMV-seropositive. CDR3 coding DNA: TGTGCCAGCAGTTTATTCCCCTCGGGCAATGAGCAGTTCTTC. Protein: CASSLFPSGNEQFF.